The present T cell receptor (beta chain) was sequenced within a study of T cell responses to AZD1222 COVID-19 vaccine. This clone was observed a handful of times. Other DNA sequences in this specimen translate into the identical CDR3. Using immunoSEQ multiplex PCR, the repertoire was profiled, and TCRdb retains in-frame clones only, with some absent. Among 130,000 or so clones listed, approximately 90% were seen once. V was trimmed by 0 bases and J by 8 bases, leaving 11 bases between them. CDR1 and CDR2 from the germline V gene are MNHEY and SVGAGI. The length of the CDR3 is 15 residues. The sequencing used peripheral blood, collected on day 0 of MenACWY control vaccination. V gene TRBV6-5 combines with J gene TRBJ1-6; a possible D gene is TRBD1 (5 bases). The sequence derives from an adult in good health. CDR3 in DNA: TGTGCCAGCAGTTACTCCGCCAGGGAGGATTCACCCCTCCACTTT. The encoded protein is CASSYSAREDSPLHF.